This T cell receptor (beta chain) was obtained from a study of vaccination effects on CD4 cells after COVID-19. As for the study in general: Wells each received some 2.2 million PBMC, cultured with around 9.3 IU/ml IL-2 and roughly 9.3 ug/ml peptides.

Overall study findings and caveats: Infection- and vaccine-induced clones contracted markedly late after vaccination.

About this clone itself: Its specificity is not known.

Isolating CD4+ T cells followed approximately nine days of culture. Vaccine recipients had no previous SARS-CoV-2 infection; their nucleocapsid antibodies were negative. Cultures got half-medium changes with IL-2 on days 3 and 7. V lost 5 bases and J 3 bases, leaving 10 bases between the germline ends. The CDR3 is made up of 13 amino acids. Germline assignment: CDR1 MDHEN and CDR2 SYDVKM. The method was immunoSEQ multiplex PCR; TCRdb's version includes in-frame clones alone and lacks a portion of them. In the table there are 50,000 to 60,000 clones, about three quarters of which are singletons. J is TRBJ1-1 and V is TRBV28; maybe TRBD1 (5 bases). The clonotype originates from a human donor who received a COVID-19 vaccine. This specimen consisted of CD4+ T cells from PBMCs cultured without peptide, obtained before COVID-19 vaccination. In DNA form, the CDR3 reads TGTGCCAGCAGTGCCGGGACGTACACTGAAGCTTTCTTT. It is translated as CASSAGTYTEAFF. Supplemented by reference TRBV28 and TRBJ1-1, the full variable domain reads DVKVTQSSRYLVKRTGEKVFLECVQDMDHENMFWYRQDPGLGLRLIYFSYDVKMKEKGDIPEGYSVSREKKERFSLILESASTNQTSMYLCASSAGTYTEAFFGQGTRLTVV.